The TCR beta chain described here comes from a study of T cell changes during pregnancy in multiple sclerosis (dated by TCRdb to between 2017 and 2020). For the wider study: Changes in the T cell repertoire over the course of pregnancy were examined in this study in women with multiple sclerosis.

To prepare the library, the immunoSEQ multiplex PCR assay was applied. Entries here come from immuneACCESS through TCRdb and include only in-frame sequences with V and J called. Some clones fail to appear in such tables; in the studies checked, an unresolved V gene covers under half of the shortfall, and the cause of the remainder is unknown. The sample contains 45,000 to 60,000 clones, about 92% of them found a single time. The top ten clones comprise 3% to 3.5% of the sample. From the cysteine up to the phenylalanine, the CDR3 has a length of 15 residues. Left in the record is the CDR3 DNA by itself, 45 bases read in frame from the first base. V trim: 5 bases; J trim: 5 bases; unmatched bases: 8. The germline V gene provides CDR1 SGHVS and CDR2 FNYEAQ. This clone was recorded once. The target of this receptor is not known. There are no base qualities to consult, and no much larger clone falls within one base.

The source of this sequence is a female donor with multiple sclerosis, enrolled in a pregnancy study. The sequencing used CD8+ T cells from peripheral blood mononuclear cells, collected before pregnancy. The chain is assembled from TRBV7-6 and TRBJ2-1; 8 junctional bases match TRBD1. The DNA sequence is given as TGTGCCAGCAGCCCGTCCGGGACAGGTCACAATGAGCAGTTCTTC. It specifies CASSPSGTGHNEQFF.